This T cell receptor beta chain was obtained from a study of T cells after yellow fever vaccination. The study's findings and limits: Booster sampling recovered most clones from primary vaccination (under 97% CD4, approximately 88% CD8).

Trimming removed 3 bases from V and 4 bases from J, with 10 bases in between. CDR1 and CDR2 from the germline V gene are WSHSY and SAAADI. The CDR3 sequence is 14 residues long. From the 5' RACE reads, TCRdb called clonotypes with MiXCR, one entry per CDR3 protein. This table holds around 340,000 distinct CDR3 sequences, under 15% found once. With respect to this clonotype: Its target is not known.

The chain joins TRBV10-2 to TRBJ2-1, with D unclear. The receptor was isolated from a man in his late teens or twenties who received the YFV17D yellow fever vaccine. The material sequenced was CD4+ T cells sorted from PBMCs, taken 15 days after the yellow fever booster vaccination. This CDR3 reads CASSDLGLYNEQFF. CDR3 nucleotide sequence: TGCGCCAGCAGTGACCTGGGTCTTTACAATGAGCAGTTCTTC.